This passage covers 2 T cell receptor beta chains from one sample sequenced in a study of spatial heterogeneity in lung cancer. Time point noted: sample taken at primary tumor resection. Whole RNA was taken from tumor, nontumor lung or frozen PBMC; it was then sequenced unsorted. Each CDR3 protein is one row after TCRdb ran MiXCR on the 5' RACE reads. The sample holds 25,000 or so distinct CDR3 sequences; roughly 4.5% are singletons and the top ten take more than 4.5%. This specimen consisted of PBMCs, obtained at surgery. The receptor set was obtained from a male donor with early-stage non-small cell lung cancer.

This clonotype has a count of ten or more. This sequence joins TRBV20-1 and TRBJ2-7; 12 positions agree with TRBD2. Germline values: CDR1 DFQATT, CDR2 SNEGSKA (reference sequence). With 6 bases clipped from V and 5 bases from J, the junction kept 8 bases outside the gene matches. The length of the CDR3 is 14 residues. CDR3 in DNA: TGCAGTGCCCAGCCACTAGCGGGAGGAAACGAGCAGTACTTC. It yields the protein CSAQPLAGGNEQYF.

This clonotype was observed at least ten times. V gene TRBV7-8 combines with J gene TRBJ2-5; D might be TRBD1 or TRBD2, each matching 6 bases. The germline gives CDR1 SGHVS, CDR2 FQNEAQ. CDR3 length equals 14 residues. The V end lost 5 bases, the J end lost 5 bases, and 15 bases lay between the germline ends. CDR3 in DNA: TGTGCCAGCAGCCCCAATACGGGGGCTGAGACCCAGTACTTC. It is translated as CASSPNTGAETQYF.